The 7 T cell receptor beta chains listed next were all sequenced from one sample in a study of T cell responses to AZD1222 COVID-19 vaccine. Repertoires were generated with immunoSEQ multiplex PCR, while TCRdb's copy carries only in-frame clones and drops some. In the table there are 130,000 to 150,000 clones, just under 95% of which are singletons. Sequencing used peripheral blood, obtained after recovery from COVID-19. These receptors all stem from an adult who had recovered from COVID-19.

The V and J genes are TRBV2 and TRBJ1-2; weak D call: TRBD1 (5 bases). The CDR3 runs to 14 residues. Per germline, CDR1 SNHLY and CDR2 FYNNEI. The V and J ends lost 3 bases and 8 bases respectively, with 16 bases between them. The CDR3 protein is CASSEARAPGGYTF. Written as DNA, the CDR3 is TGTGCCAGCAGTGAGGCCAGGGCCCCTGGGGGCTACACCTTC.

Only one count was recorded for this clone. CDR3 loop: CATSRDQGGAHNEQFF. The CDR3 nucleotides read TGTGCCACCAGCAGAGATCAGGGCGGGGCTCACAATGAGCAGTTCTTC. This sequence joins TRBV15 and TRBJ2-1; maybe TRBD2 (6 bases). Germline V lookup: CDR1 LNHNV, CDR2 YYDKDF (reference sequence). The CDR3 extends over 16 amino acids. V shed 0 bases and J shed 5 bases, with 14 bases lying between them.

This sequence joins TRBV6-5 and TRBJ2-3, with 14 bases matching TRBD2. This CDR3 contains 16 residues. Trimming cost V 4 bases and J 5 bases; bases outside gene matches: 5. Per the germline V gene, CDR1 is MNHEY and CDR2 is SVGAGI. CDR3 nucleotides: TGTGCCAGCAGTTCCGGGACTAGCGGGAGTGGAGATACGCAGTATTTT. Protein product: CASSSGTSGSGDTQYF.

V usage is TRBV15 and J usage is TRBJ2-2; D is ambiguous. The CDR3 has 12 amino acids. CDR1 and CDR2 (germline): LNHNV, YYDKDF (reference sequence). V was shortened by 2 bases and J by 5 bases, with 3 bases between the two germline ends. CDR3 residues: CATSRQTGELFF. CDR3 nucleotides: TGTGCCACCAGCAGACAAACCGGGGAGCTGTTTTTT.

This clone was counted a single time. CDR3 region: CASLGQGTVDYGYTF. The DNA of the CDR3 is TGTGCCAGCCTAGGACAGGGTACGGTTGACTATGGCTACACCTTC. The J gene is TRBJ1-2, the V gene TRBV19; 8 bases agree with TRBD1. There are 15 residues in the CDR3. CDR1 is LNHDA and CDR2 is SQIVND in the germline V gene (reference sequence). V lost 9 bases, J lost 3 bases, and 12 bases stayed unmatched.

The rearrangement uses TRBV6-5 and TRBJ1-5; D remains ambiguous. The V end lost 8 bases, the J end lost 1 base, and 15 bases lay between the germline ends. Germline assignment: CDR1 MNHEY and CDR2 SVGAGI. The length of the CDR3 is 15 residues. DNA for the CDR3: TGTGCCAGCCGAAGGTCGGGGTTCAGCAATCAGCCCCAGCATTTT. Its translation: CASRRSGFSNQPQHF.

The gene calls are TRBV5-8 and TRBJ2-5; the D gene is possibly TRBD1 (5 bases). Looked up from germline, CDR1 is SGHTS and CDR2 is YDEGEE. CDR3 length: 12 residues. Trimming took 0 bases from V and 5 from J, leaving 5 bases between them. The CDR3 loop is CASSLEGETQYF. For the CDR3, the DNA is TGTGCCAGCAGCTTGGAGGGGGAGACCCAGTACTTC.